A single sample gave rise to the 22 T cell receptor beta chains below, sequenced in a study of control samples from healthy donors and cancer patients. Generated by immunoSEQ multiplex PCR, the TCRdb table keeps only in-frame clones and is missing some. Of tens of thousands of clones detected, roughly nine tenths appear once; the ten largest clones hold 17%. Sequencing was done on a sample of blood. The receptors come from a man aged 45-65 years in good health.

The genes are TRBV7-2 and TRBJ1-2; perhaps TRBD1 as D (6 bases). Per germline, CDR1 SGHTA and CDR2 FQGNSA. The V gene lost 3 bases and the J gene lost 2 bases, with 13 bases spanning the gap. This CDR3 comprises 15 residues. The CDR3 sequence: CASSLGGTPNYGYTF. In DNA, the CDR3 is TGTGCCAGCAGCTTGGGGGGGACACCCAACTATGGCTACACCTTC.

The chain has TRBV5-1 and TRBJ2-1; the match to TRBD2 covers 9 bases. This CDR3 is built from 16 residues. The V gene's germline CDR1 is SGHRS and CDR2 YFSETQ. V lost 0 bases, J lost 10 bases, and 11 bases stayed unmatched. The CDR3 bases are TGCGCCAGCAGCTTGGAAGCGGGGGGCCCGGTGAGAGAGCAGTTCTTC. It is translated as CASSLEAGGPVREQFF. Using reference TRBV5-1 and TRBJ2-1 for the parts outside the CDR3, the full variable domain is KAGVTQTPRYLIKTRGQQVTLSCSPISGHRSVSWYQQTPGQGLQFLFEYFSETQRNKGNFPGRFSGRQFSNSRSEMNVSTLELGDSALYLCASSLEAGGPVREQFFGPGTRLTVL.

This chain links TRBV5-5 with TRBJ2-7; TRBD1 is a possible D gene (6 bases). Germline loops: CDR1 SGHKS, CDR2 YYEKEE (reference sequence). V lost 4 bases and J lost 5, with 16 bases in between. The CDR3 loop spans 14 amino acids. CDR3 coding DNA: TGTGCCAGCAGCCATTTAGTCAGGGGCGACGAGCAGTACTTC. Translating it yields CASSHLVRGDEQYF. Full variable domain (missing parts from reference TRBV5-5 and TRBJ2-7): DAGVTQSPTHLIKTRGQQVTLRCSPISGHKSVSWYQQVLGQGPQFIFQYYEKEERGRGNFPDRFSARQFPNYSSELNVNALLLGDSALYLCASSHLVRGDEQYFGPGTRLTVT.

The chain links TRBV27 to TRBJ1-3, with no clear D. The CDR3 has 15 amino acids. Per the germline V gene, CDR1 is MNHEY and CDR2 is SMNVEV (reference sequence). V was clipped by 3 bases and J by 4 bases, with 13 bases between them. The CDR3 DNA reads TGTGCCAGCAGTTTTTATCCGTTTACCGGAAACACCATATATTTT. Residues: CASSFYPFTGNTIYF.

The gene calls are TRBV19 and TRBJ2-1, with 13 bases matching TRBD2. The CDR3 consists of 15 residues. With 6 bases clipped from V and 7 bases from J, the junction kept 6 bases outside the gene matches. The germline V gene has CDR1 LNHDA and CDR2 SQIVND (reference sequence). In nucleotides, the CDR3 is TGTGCCAGTAGAAAAAGGACTAGCGGGGGTAATGAGCAGTTCTTC. Translated: CASRKRTSGGNEQFF.

The chain uses TRBV5-1 and TRBJ1-1; the match to TRBD1 covers 7 bases. V lost 0 bases and J lost 0; bases outside the gene matches: 5. CDR1 is SGHRS, CDR2 YFSETQ, per germline. This CDR3 comprises 16 residues. DNA for the CDR3: TGCGCCAGCAGCTTGGAGATGGGACAGCTGAACACTGAAGCTTTCTTT. Its translation: CASSLEMGQLNTEAFF.

The V gene is TRBV7-2, the J gene TRBJ1-5; no clear D. Germline V CDR1 and CDR2: SGHTA, FQGNSA. The CDR3 runs 13 residues. The V end lost 5 bases, the J end lost 3 bases, and 8 bases lay between the germline ends. Here the CDR3 DNA reads TGTGCCAGCAGCGTCAAGTTCAATCAGCCCCAGCATTTT. Translation gives CASSVKFNQPQHF. Full variable domain (remainder filled in from reference TRBV7-2 and TRBJ1-5): GAGVSQSPSNKVTEKGKDVELRCDPISGHTALYWYRQSLGQGLEFLIYFQGNSAPDKSGLPSDRFSAERTGGSVSTLTIQRTQQEDSAVYLCASSVKFNQPQHFGDGTRLSIL.

This chain joins TRBV12-3 or TRBV12-4 and TRBJ2-1, with 10 bases identical to TRBD2. This CDR3 is 13 amino acids long. The V segment lost 3 bases and the J segment 13 bases; nucleotides outside the gene matches: 6. CDR3 region: CASSLGSGGSQFF. The CDR3 bases are TGTGCCAGCAGTTTGGGTAGCGGGGGGTCACAGTTCTTC.

The rearrangement links TRBV6-2 or TRBV6-3 to TRBJ2-3; D might be TRBD2 (5 bases). This CDR3 comprises 16 residues. Germline-derived CDR1 and CDR2 are MNHEY and SVGEGT. Trimming took off 5 bases at V and 2 bases at J, with 17 bases between the two ends. CDR3 sequence: CASSDPNPLDTDTQYF. The DNA of the CDR3 is TGTGCCAGCAGTGATCCGAACCCACTAGACACAGATACGCAGTATTTT.

The chain recombines TRBV5-1 with TRBJ1-1; D remains ambiguous. This CDR3 has 14 residues. Germline loops: CDR1 SGHRS, CDR2 YFSETQ. The V and J ends lost 2 bases and 1 base respectively, with 9 bases between them. The CDR3 sequence is CASSLGFPNTEAFF. The CDR3 coding sequence is TGCGCCAGCAGCTTAGGTTTCCCGAACACTGAAGCTTTCTTT.

V usage is TRBV24-1 and J usage is TRBJ1-1; D call uncertain. There are 16 residues in the CDR3. CDR1 is KGHDR, CDR2 SFDVKD, per germline. The V end was cut by 2 bases, the J end by 1 base, with 13 bases between. CDR3 sequence reads: CATSDSDKGPNTEAFF. CDR3 in DNA: TGTGCCACCAGTGATTCGGATAAGGGCCCGAACACTGAAGCTTTCTTT.

The chain recombines TRBV21-1 with TRBJ1-2; TRBD1, the table's D call, lacks a check against the DNA. TRBV21-1 is deemed a pseudogene. This CDR3 has 16 residues. For the CDR3, the DNA is TGTGCCAGCAGCGAAGAGAGAGGGACAGCTAACTATGGCTACACCTTC. Amino acids: CASSEERGTANYGYTF.

The chain uses TRBV19 and TRBJ2-5; D is perhaps TRBD2 (5 bases). Trimming took 5 bases from V and 5 from J, leaving 12 bases between them. The CDR3 sequence is 13 residues long. In germline, CDR1 is LNHDA, CDR2 SQIVND (reference sequence). The CDR3: CASSRGGVETQYF. CDR3 DNA: TGTGCCAGTAGTCGGGGTGGGGTCGAGACCCAGTACTTC.

This chain's CDR3 is CASSFGGISGNTIYF. The DNA for the CDR3 is TGCGCCAGCAGCTTTGGGGGGATCTCTGGAAACACCATATATTTT. The chain uses TRBV5-1 and TRBJ1-3; D perhaps matches TRBD1 (5 bases). Trimming cost V 2 bases and J 0 bases, with 9 bases left between them. The CDR3 has 15 amino acids. The V gene's germline CDR1 is SGHRS and CDR2 YFSETQ.

This chain uses TRBV6-6 with TRBJ1-2; D gene ambiguous. Germline CDR1 reads MNHNY; CDR2 reads SVGAGI (reference sequence). This CDR3 region has 15 residues. The germline V and J ends were trimmed by 7 bases and 4 bases, with 19 bases remaining between them. In nucleotides, the CDR3 is TGTGCCAGCAAGGGTCGCGACTTGGAACTCTATGGCTACACCTTC. Its translation: CASKGRDLELYGYTF.

This chain joins TRBV6-5 and TRBJ1-4; 8 bases align to TRBD1. Germline V CDR1 and CDR2: MNHEY, SVGAGI. This CDR3 comprises 15 residues. J was trimmed by 8 bases and V by 5 bases; bases with no gene match: 10. This CDR3 reads CASSPRTGLREKLFF. Written as DNA, the CDR3 is TGTGCCAGCAGTCCGAGGACAGGGTTGAGGGAAAAACTGTTTTTT.

This sequence joins TRBV7-2 and TRBJ2-1; D gene ambiguous. V lost 1 base, J lost 2 bases, and 6 bases lay in between. The CDR3 totals 14 residues. CDR1 and CDR2 (germline): SGHTA, FQGNSA. CDR3 in DNA: TGTGCCAGCAGCTTAGTTGGGGCCTACAATGAGCAGTTCTTC. Translated, it gives CASSLVGAYNEQFF. Supplemented by reference TRBV7-2 and TRBJ2-1, the full variable domain reads GAGVSQSPSNKVTEKGKDVELRCDPISGHTALYWYRQSLGQGLEFLIYFQGNSAPDKSGLPSDRFSAERTGGSVSTLTIQRTQQEDSAVYLCASSLVGAYNEQFFGPGTRLTVL.

This chain links TRBV5-1 with TRBJ2-3; unclear D gene. Trimming took 4 bases from V and 0 from J, leaving 6 bases between them. This CDR3 spans 13 amino acids. Germline assignment: CDR1 SGHRS and CDR2 YFSETQ. The CDR3 is CASSRRSTDTQYF. CDR3 bases: TGCGCCAGCAGCCGAAGGAGCACAGATACGCAGTATTTT. The full variable domain, in which reference TRBV5-1 and TRBJ2-3 provide the parts outside the CDR3, is KAGVTQTPRYLIKTRGQQVTLSCSPISGHRSVSWYQQTPGQGLQFLFEYFSETQRNKGNFPGRFSGRQFSNSRSEMNVSTLELGDSALYLCASSRRSTDTQYFGPGTRLTVL.

The chain joins TRBV7-2 to TRBJ2-6; D ambiguous. V gave up 8 bases and J gave up 4 bases, with 9 bases separating them. CDR1 SGHTA and CDR2 FQGNSA come from the germline V gene. This CDR3 spans 13 amino acids. This CDR3 is CASCPPGANVLTF. For the CDR3, the DNA is TGTGCCAGCTGTCCACCCGGGGCCAACGTCCTGACTTTC.

The chain carries TRBV30 and TRBJ1-2; the D gene is possibly TRBD1 (5 bases). Per the germline V gene, CDR1 is GTSNPN and CDR2 is SVGIG (reference sequence). The CDR3 contains 14 residues. Trimming removed 2 bases from V and 4 bases from J, with 14 bases in between. The CDR3 protein is CAWSSGGRGYGYTF. The CDR3 DNA sequence: TGTGCCTGGAGTTCGGGGGGTAGGGGCTATGGCTACACCTTC.

The gene calls are TRBV27 and TRBJ1-1, with TRBD1 matching over 10 bases. The CDR3 is 15 amino acids. J gave up 5 bases and V 6 bases, and 9 bases lay outside the gene matches. Germline assignment: CDR1 MNHEY and CDR2 SMNVEV (reference sequence). The DNA of the CDR3 is TGTGCCAGCAGCCTCAAAGACAGGGGGCGAACTGAAGCTTTCTTT. It translates to CASSLKDRGRTEAFF.

The chain couples TRBV5-1 to TRBJ1-6, with TRBD1 matching over 8 bases. CDR1 and CDR2 (germline): SGHRS, YFSETQ. The CDR3 consists of 16 residues. V dropped 2 bases and J dropped 0; count of bases not matched to a gene: 1. As DNA, the CDR3 is TGCGCCAGCAGCTTCGGGACAGGCTCCTATAATTCACCCCTCCACTTT. Amino acid sequence: CASSFGTGSYNSPLHF.